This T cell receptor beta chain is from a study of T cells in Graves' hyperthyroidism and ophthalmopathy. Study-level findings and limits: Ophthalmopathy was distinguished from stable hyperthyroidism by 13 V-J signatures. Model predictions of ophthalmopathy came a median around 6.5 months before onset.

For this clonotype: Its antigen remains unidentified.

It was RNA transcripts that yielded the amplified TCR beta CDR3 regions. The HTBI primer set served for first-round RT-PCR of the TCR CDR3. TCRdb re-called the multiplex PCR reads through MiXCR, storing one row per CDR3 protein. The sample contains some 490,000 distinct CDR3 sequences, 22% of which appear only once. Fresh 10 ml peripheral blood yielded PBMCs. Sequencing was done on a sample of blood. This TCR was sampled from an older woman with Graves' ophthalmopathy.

The CDR3 reads CASSGGSRAQYF. The CDR3 DNA reads as TGTGCCAGCAGCGGGGGCTCCAGGGCCCAGTACTTC. The chain employs TRBV7-9 and TRBJ2-5; TRBD1 is a possible D gene (6 bases). The V gene lost 5 bases and the J gene lost 9 bases, with 13 bases spanning the gap. This CDR3 has 12 amino acids. Looked up from germline, CDR1 is SEHNR and CDR2 is FQNEAQ (reference sequence).